This TCR beta chain derives from a study of graft-versus-host responses after intestinal transplantation. Study-level background: Multivisceral, liver-intestinal, or isolated intestinal grafts were transplanted into recipients. Anti-thymocyte globulin was used for induction in all recipients, who then took tacrolimus and steroids for approximately 3 years. Overall study results and limits: The highest levels of circulating GvH clones went along with early declines in HvG clones after transplant.

Notes on this clone: What it recognizes is unknown.

V shed 11 bases, J shed 5 bases, and the junction held 4 bases outside the gene matches. The CDR3 spans 11 residues. The germline CDR1 and CDR2 sequences are LNHDA and SQIVND (reference sequence). Data came from immunoSEQ multiplex PCR; TCRdb stores just in-frame clones and leaves some out. This table has over 80,000 clones, roughly 88% appearing once. The chain combines TRBV19 with TRBJ1-2; TRBD1 aligns across 8 bases. The clonotype comes from a human patient who received an intestinal transplant, so some T cells may come from the graft donor. This material consisted of PBMCs, taken 255 days after intestinal transplant. CDR3 coding DNA: TGTGCCGCCGGACAGGGATATGGCTACACCTTC. It specifies CAAGQGYGYTF. The full variable domain, rest sourced from reference TRBV19 and TRBJ1-2, is DGGITQSPKYLFRKEGQNVTLSCEQNLNHDAMYWYRQDPGQGLRLIYYSQIVNDFQKGDIAEGYSVSREKKESFPLTVTSAQKNPTAFYLCAAGQGYGYTFGSGTRLTVV.